Listed below are T cell receptor beta chains from one sample, sequenced in a study of blood T cell repertoires in COVID-19. Profiled with immunoSEQ multiplex PCR; TCRdb holds only in-frame clones, not every one. This table has around 120,000 clones, around 80% appearing once. Material for sequencing was peripheral blood. The receptors were sampled from a man aged 50-60 years with acute or convalescent COVID-19. Each CDR3 is given with its conserved first and last residue. Fields, in order: J gene, clone size, V gene, D gene, CDR3 protein, CDR3 DNA. The D gene is left open where the match is weak. Rows give clone size only sometimes, using once, few, many, or a class for an expanded clone.

TRBJ2-5,few,TRBV6-5,.,CASREGGSQETQYF,TGTGCCAGCAGAGAGGGTGGCAGCCAAGAGACCCAGTACTTC
TRBJ1-5,.,TRBV27,.,CASSEAGRGQPQHF,TGTGCCAGCAGTGAAGCGGGGCGCGGTCAGCCCCAGCATTTT
TRBJ2-1,.,TRBV2,TRBD2,CASTGTSGSSYNEQFF,TGTGCCAGCACCGGGACTAGCGGGAGTTCCTACAATGAGCAGTTCTTC
TRBJ1-6,.,TRBV28,.,CASRGNRRSPLHF,TGTGCCAGCAGGGGGAACAGGCGTTCACCCCTCCACTTT
TRBJ1-2,few,TRBV3-1/TRBV3-2,.,CASSQQGAGYTF,TGTGCCAGCAGCCAACAGGGTGCTGGCTACACCTTC
TRBJ2-1,.,TRBV7-7,TRBD2,CASSLDGTSGNEQFF,TGTGCTAGCAGCTTAGACGGGACTAGCGGCAATGAGCAGTTCTTC
TRBJ1-5,few,TRBV6-2/TRBV6-3,TRBD1,CASSRPGQGSRNQPQHF,TGTGCCAGCAGTAGACCGGGACAGGGTTCACGAAATCAGCCCCAGCATTTT
TRBJ1-5,.,TRBV12-5,.,CASGSPLQYQPQHF,TGTGCTAGTGGTTCACCCCTCCAGTATCAGCCCCAGCATTTT
TRBJ1-4,.,TRBV4-2,.,CASSPATVEYEKLFF,TGTGCCAGCAGCCCTGCGACCGTGGAGTATGAAAAACTGTTTTTT
TRBJ2-1,.,TRBV7-8,TRBD2,CASSHPIDASGSSYNEQFF,TGTGCCAGCAGCCATCCTATAGATGCTAGCGGGAGCTCCTACAATGAGCAGTTCTTC
TRBJ2-1,.,TRBV7-8,TRBD1,CASSPGTATHNEQFF,TGTGCCAGCAGCCCCGGGACAGCCACCCACAATGAGCAGTTCTTC
TRBJ1-4,.,TRBV20-1,.,CSASLNEKLFF,TGCAGTGCTTCCCTTAATGAAAAACTGTTTTTT
TRBJ1-3,.,TRBV5-4,TRBD1,CASSSVGQRGNTIYF,TGTGCCAGCAGCTCTGTGGGACAGCGAGGAAACACCATATATTTT
TRBJ2-4,once,TRBV3-1/TRBV3-2,.,CASSQDLQPAADIQYF,TGTGCCAGCAGCCAAGATCTCCAACCGGCGGCAGACATTCAGTACTTC
TRBJ2-5,.,TRBV29-1,.,CSVLTGVETQYF,TGCAGCGTTCTTACTGGAGTGGAGACCCAGTACTTC
TRBJ1-5,once,TRBV21-1,.,CASSKRGDRTYSNQPQHF,TGTGCCAGCAGCAAAAGAGGTGACAGGACATATAGCAATCAGCCCCAGCATTTT
TRBJ2-3,few,TRBV3-1/TRBV3-2,TRBD2,CASSNSGGDTQYF,TGTGCCAGCAGTAACTCGGGGGGAGATACGCAGTATTTT
TRBJ1-1,.,TRBV29-1,.,CSATQGVDTEAFF,TGCAGCGCTACACAGGGTGTGGACACTGAAGCTTTCTTT
TRBJ1-4,.,TRBV21-1,.,CASSKVGTGPTNEKLFF,TGTGCCAGCAGCAAAGTGGGGACAGGCCCAACTAATGAAAAACTGTTTTTT
TRBJ2-1,once,TRBV19,.,CASSIFGQGKHNEQFF,TGTGCCAGTAGTATATTTGGCCAGGGTAAGCACAATGAGCAGTTCTTC
TRBJ2-7,.,TRBV6-2/TRBV6-3,.,CASSPLQSYEQYF,TGTGCCAGCAGCCCCTTACAGAGCTACGAGCAGTACTTC
TRBJ1-3,.,TRBV7-9,.,CASSLVLSRETSGNTIYF,TGTGCCAGCAGCTTAGTTTTATCCAGGGAAACTTCTGGAAACACCATATATTTT
TRBJ1-6,.,TRBV10-1,.,CASSDVFSGSPLHF,TGCGCCAGCAGTGATGTATTCAGCGGCTCACCCCTCCACTTT
TRBJ1-1,.,TRBV6-5,TRBD1,CASRLGQANTEAFF,TGTGCCAGCAGACTTGGACAGGCAAACACTGAAGCTTTCTTT
TRBJ1-1,.,TRBV7-9,TRBD1,CASRRDRGQYTEAFF,TGTGCCAGCAGAAGGGACAGGGGGCAGTACACTGAAGCTTTCTTT
TRBJ2-5,.,TRBV9,TRBD2,CASSVVAGGRETQYF,TGTGCCAGCAGCGTAGTTGCGGGAGGGCGAGAGACCCAGTACTTC
TRBJ1-2,once,TRBV30,.,CAWSVDGVGNYGYTF,TGTGCCTGGAGTGTTGACGGTGTCGGGAACTATGGCTACACCTTC
TRBJ2-1,.,TRBV3-1/TRBV3-2,TRBD2,CASSQERLTSGRFFDNEQFF,TGTGCCAGCAGCCAAGAGCGTTTGACTAGCGGCCGTTTTTTCGACAATGAGCAGTTCTTC
TRBJ2-3,.,TRBV7-9,TRBD1,CASSTWDRANTQYF,TGTGCCAGCAGCACCTGGGACAGGGCGAATACGCAGTATTTT
TRBJ2-7,.,TRBV7-6,.,CASSSGLHPTYEQYF,TGTGCCAGCAGCTCGGGACTCCATCCGACCTACGAGCAGTACTTC
TRBJ2-7,.,TRBV18,TRBD1,CASSPRAGTGGSYEQYF,TGTGCCAGCTCACCGAGGGCCGGGACAGGGGGCTCCTACGAGCAGTACTTC
TRBJ1-3,.,TRBV6-5,TRBD1,CASRDRGENTIYF,TGTGCCAGCAGGGACAGGGGGGAAAACACCATATATTTT
TRBJ1-2,.,TRBV4-1,TRBD1,CASSQVLTGEGYGYTF,TGCGCCAGCAGCCAAGTGCTGACAGGGGAAGGCTATGGCTACACCTTC
TRBJ2-6,few,TRBV7-3,TRBD1,CASSSSGGSPGANVLTF,TGTGCCAGCAGCTCCTCAGGGGGATCTCCTGGGGCCAACGTCCTGACTTTC
TRBJ2-7,.,TRBV5-6,.,CASSFVAGGHEQYF,TGTGCCAGCAGCTTTGTGGCAGGCGGGCACGAGCAGTACTTC